Below, one T cell receptor beta chain is given with its context. The antigen remains undetermined. The germline gene is not matched at one end of the junction; a read error may be the cause. This entry belongs to a study of T cells in Graves' hyperthyroidism and ophthalmopathy. Study-level findings and limits: Onset of ophthalmopathy came a median approximately 6.5 months after the model predicted it.

Amplification of TCR beta CDR3 regions was performed using RNA transcripts as template. The HTBI primer set drove a first-round RT-PCR of the TCR CDR3. One entry per CDR3 protein, called by TCRdb with MiXCR from the multiplex PCR reads. The sample comprises some 50,000 distinct CDR3 sequences, approximately 48% of which are singletons, and about 8.9% rests with the top ten. What was sequenced was blood. This TCR came from a woman aged 50 to 65 with Graves' ophthalmopathy.

The CDR3 region has the DNA TGTGCCAGCAGCCGACCCCGGGACAGGGTTCAAGAGACCCGGGACTTC. This gives the protein CASSRPRDRVQETRDF. This chain links TRBV7-4 with TRBJ2-5; 9 bases fit TRBD1. This CDR3 is 16 amino acids long. From germline, CDR1 is SGHVT and CDR2 SQSDAQ.